Below are 22 T cell receptor beta chains sequenced from a single sample in a study of cytomegalovirus exposure and HLA in healthy donors. A multiplex PCR was run with 60 Vbeta primers and 13 Jbeta primers. The protocol was immunoSEQ multiplex PCR, while the TCRdb copy is restricted to in-frame clones and leaves out a portion. The sample has more than 150,000 clones, approximately 84% seen once; the top ten hold about 7.7%. Specimen: PBMCs. The receptor source for this set is a woman in her thirties or forties in good health and CMV-seropositive.

V and J are TRBV30 and TRBJ2-1; 8 positions agree with TRBD2. The germline CDR1 and CDR2 sequences are GTSNPN and SVGIG (reference sequence). Trimming removed 3 bases from V and 7 bases from J; junction bases left unmatched: 11. CDR3 size: 15 residues. Here the CDR3 DNA reads TGTGCCTGGAGAAAGGAAGCGGGGGAGGGGAATGAGCAGTTCTTC. Translation: CAWRKEAGEGNEQFF.

This clone was counted between two and nine times. The CDR3 coding sequence is TGTGCCAGCAGGAGGGGGATAGGAGAAAAACTGTTTTTT. It is translated as CASRRGIGEKLFF. The chain has TRBV28 and TRBJ1-4, with TRBD1 as a possible D gene (6 bases). V was pared by 6 bases and J by 8 bases, with 13 bases between. CDR3 length: 13 amino acids. Germline CDR1 and CDR2: MDHEN and SYDVKM. The whole variable domain, remainder taken from reference TRBV28 and TRBJ1-4, is DVKVTQSSRYLVKRTGEKVFLECVQDMDHENMFWYRQDPGLGLRLIYFSYDVKMKEKGDIPEGYSVSREKKERFSLILESASTNQTSMYLCASRRGIGEKLFFGSGTQLSVL.

The DNA for the CDR3 is TGTGCCAGCAGTGAAGTCCGGGCAGGGAATGGCTACACCTTC. It encodes CASSEVRAGNGYTF. The rearrangement links TRBV2 to TRBJ1-2, with D possibly being TRBD1 (5 bases). The CDR3 consists of 14 residues. Trimming removed 1 base from V and 6 bases from J, with 12 bases in between. CDR1 SNHLY and CDR2 FYNNEI come from the germline V gene.

The gene calls are TRBV5-1 and TRBJ1-1; maybe TRBD1 (6 bases). The length of the CDR3 is 14 residues. Trimming stripped 2 bases from V and 0 bases from J, with 8 bases between. Per the germline V gene, CDR1 is SGHRS and CDR2 is YFSETQ. The CDR3 bases are TGCGCCAGCAGCTTCCAGGGGATGAACACTGAAGCTTTCTTT. This sequence encodes CASSFQGMNTEAFF. Complete variable domain (other parts from reference TRBV5-1 and TRBJ1-1): KAGVTQTPRYLIKTRGQQVTLSCSPISGHRSVSWYQQTPGQGLQFLFEYFSETQRNKGNFPGRFSGRQFSNSRSEMNVSTLELGDSALYLCASSFQGMNTEAFFGQGTRLTVV.

The chain recombines TRBV28 with TRBJ1-2; D not resolved. Looked up from germline, CDR1 is MDHEN and CDR2 is SYDVKM. The CDR3 is made up of 12 amino acids. With 6 bases removed from V and 7 bases from J, the gap between germline ends came to 12 bases. CDR3 DNA sequence: TGTGCCAGCAGCCCTAGAGCATCTGGCTACACCTTC. Translating it yields CASSPRASGYTF.

This rearrangement joins TRBV14 to TRBJ2-3; 8 bases are a match to TRBD2. J lost 5 bases, V lost 1 base, and 8 bases had no gene match. Germline V CDR1 and CDR2: SGHDN, FVKESK. The CDR3 has 16 residues. The CDR3 DNA reads TGTGCCAGCAGCCAAGGGAACCGGGGGGGCCTAGATACGCAGTATTTT. It translates to CASSQGNRGGLDTQYF.

The sample holds one count of this clone. The V gene is TRBV7-9, the J gene TRBJ1-2; 7 bases are shared with TRBD1. Germline CDR1 is SEHNR and CDR2 is FQNEAQ (reference sequence). The CDR3 runs to 14 residues. The V segment lost 6 bases and the J segment 4 bases; nucleotides outside the gene matches: 8. The CDR3 spells CASREHGTAYGYTF. In DNA form, the CDR3 reads TGTGCCAGCAGAGAACACGGGACAGCCTATGGCTACACCTTC.

This chain uses TRBV29-1 with TRBJ2-7; D may be TRBD1 (5 bases). The germline CDR1 and CDR2 sequences are SQVTM and ANQGSEA. The length of the CDR3 is 12 residues. The germline V and J ends were trimmed by 4 bases and 6 bases, with 13 bases remaining between them. CDR3 bases: TGCAGCGTTGTCATGGGGCGAGCCGAGCAGTACTTC. This gives the protein CSVVMGRAEQYF.

The chain links TRBV4-2 to TRBJ2-1; 8 bases fit TRBD2. The CDR3 length is 16 residues. The junction had 8 bases not matched to a gene; V was cut back by 3 bases and J by 4 bases. CDR1 LGHNA and CDR2 YNFKEQ come from the germline V gene. The DNA of the CDR3 is TGTGCCAGCAGCCACAACGCGGGGGGAACTTACAATGAGCAGTTCTTC. The encoded protein is CASSHNAGGTYNEQFF.

This clone was seen a handful of times. V and J are TRBV9 and TRBJ2-2; 9 nucleotides match TRBD2. V lost 6 bases and J lost 3; bases outside the gene matches: 6. Germline V gene lookup returns CDR1 SGDLS and CDR2 YYNGEE. This CDR3 comprises 15 residues. Here the CDR3 DNA reads TGTGCCAGCACCCTGACTAGCGGTTACACCGGGGAGCTGTTTTTT. The encoded protein is CASTLTSGYTGELFF.

The rearrangement joins TRBV30 to TRBJ2-2, with 7 bases that match TRBD1. The V gene's germline CDR1 is GTSNPN and CDR2 SVGIG (reference sequence). The CDR3 covers 17 residues. V lost 0 bases and J lost 5; bases outside the gene matches: 12. DNA for the CDR3: TGTGCCTGGAGTGTAGGGTCCGGGACAGCCTCAACCGGGGAGCTGTTTTTT. Translation: CAWSVGSGTASTGELFF.

CDR3 protein: CASSLLRGGSGELFF. CDR3 in DNA: TGTGCCAGCAGTTTATTGCGGGGGGGCTCCGGGGAGCTGTTTTTT. The V and J genes are TRBV27 and TRBJ2-2, with TRBD2 identical over 9 bases. Germline CDR1 and CDR2: MNHEY and SMNVEV (reference sequence). This CDR3 contains 15 residues. V shed 1 base, J shed 6 bases, and the junction held 3 bases outside the gene matches.

This clone turned up a few times. CDR3 DNA sequence: TGTGCCTGGGACCTCTCAGGCACTGAAGCTTTCTTT. It is translated as CAWDLSGTEAFF. V is TRBV30 and J is TRBJ1-1; D unresolved. The CDR3 totals 12 residues. Trimming stripped 5 bases from V and 4 bases from J, with 11 bases between. CDR1 is GTSNPN, CDR2 SVGIG, per germline (reference sequence).

The chain recombines TRBV9 with TRBJ1-6; no definite D call. The V gene lost 4 bases and the J gene lost 8 bases, with 16 bases spanning the gap. The germline gives CDR1 SGDLS, CDR2 YYNGEE. The CDR3 extends over 15 amino acids. The DNA of the CDR3 is TGTGCCAGCAGCTCTACTCCCGGGTGGGATTCACCCCTCCACTTT. As protein: CASSSTPGWDSPLHF.

The rearrangement joins TRBV14 to TRBJ2-2, with no clear D. Germline V gene data show CDR1 as SGHDN and CDR2 as FVKESK. The CDR3 loop spans 12 amino acids. Trimming removed 3 bases from V and 7 bases from J, with 6 bases in between. Here the CDR3 DNA reads TGTGCCAGCAGCCAGTCGGGCGGGGAGCTGTTTTTT. Translating it yields CASSQSGGELFF.

The rearrangement joins TRBV10-3 to TRBJ1-5; 8 bases agree with TRBD1. In germline, CDR1 is ENHRY, CDR2 SYGVKD. V gave up 5 bases and J gave up 6 bases; unmatched junction bases: 3. The CDR3 contains 13 residues. CDR3 sequence: CAISTGGIQPQHF. CDR3 bases: TGTGCCATCAGTACAGGGGGTATTCAGCCCCAGCATTTT.

J is TRBJ1-6 and V is TRBV5-1, with 10 bases lining up with TRBD1. Germline CDR1 SGHRS, CDR2 YFSETQ. The CDR3 is made up of 16 amino acids. V was clipped by 2 bases and J by 8 bases; unmatched bases: 7. The CDR3 DNA follows: TGCGCCAGCAGCTTCACCGGGACAGGGGCGGATTCACCCCTCCACTTT. Amino acid sequence: CASSFTGTGADSPLHF.

The chain recombines TRBV5-4 with TRBJ2-2, with 16 bases matching TRBD2. Germline V gene data show CDR1 as SGHNT and CDR2 as YYREEE (reference sequence). J gave up 4 bases and V 3 bases, and 6 bases lay outside the gene matches. The CDR3 spans 18 residues. The CDR3 bases are TGTGCCAGCAGCTGGGGACTAGCGGGGGGGCCGGGCACCGGGGAGCTGTTTTTT. It specifies CASSWGLAGGPGTGELFF.

This chain links TRBV19 with TRBJ2-7; TRBD2 is a possible D gene (7 bases). Germline V gives CDR1 LNHDA, CDR2 SQIVND (reference sequence). V shed 5 bases and J shed 0 bases, with 17 bases lying between them. This CDR3 spans 16 amino acids. CDR3 protein: CASSPMGGGLSYEQYF. The CDR3 DNA reads TGTGCCAGTAGTCCAATGGGCGGGGGCCTCTCCTACGAGCAGTACTTC. Together with reference TRBV19 and TRBJ2-7, the CDR3 gives the full variable domain: DGGITQSPKYLFRKEGQNVTLSCEQNLNHDAMYWYRQDPGQGLRLIYYSQIVNDFQKGDIAEGYSVSREKKESFPLTVTSAQKNPTAFYLCASSPMGGGLSYEQYFGPGTRLTVT.

The chain recombines TRBV4-3 with TRBJ2-2; D is ambiguous. Germline V gene data show CDR1 as LGHNA and CDR2 as YSLEER. V was shortened by 0 bases and J by 7 bases, with 6 bases between the two germline ends. The CDR3 spans 13 residues. The CDR3, as DNA: TGCGCCAGCAGCCAAGAATCTTTCGGGGAGCTGTTTTTT. It specifies CASSQESFGELFF.

CDR3 nucleotides: TGTGCCAGCAGGTGGGGTACAGGGGCCTCCGATCTAGCCAAAAACATTCAGTACTTC. Translating gives CASRWGTGASDLAKNIQYF. This chain uses TRBV2 with TRBJ2-4; 7 bases align to TRBD1. The V segment lost 6 bases and the J segment 0 bases; nucleotides outside the gene matches: 17. Germline-derived CDR1 and CDR2 are SNHLY and FYNNEI. The CDR3 is 19 amino acids.

This clone occurred once. The chain has TRBV7-8 and TRBJ2-7; possibly TRBD1 for D (5 bases). V lost 1 base and J lost 4, with 11 bases in between. The CDR3 covers 14 residues. CDR1 is SGHVS, CDR2 FQNEAQ, per germline. The CDR3 sequence is CASSLGGWWYEQYF. CDR3 in DNA: TGTGCCAGCAGCTTAGGGGGCTGGTGGTACGAGCAGTACTTC.